What follows describes a single T cell receptor beta chain. Its antigen is undetermined. Data came from immunoSEQ multiplex PCR; TCRdb stores just in-frame clones and leaves some out. The sample has tens of thousands of clones, about nine tenths seen once. This sample is part of a study of OX40 agonist ivuxolimab in advanced cancers. Study-wide findings and caveats: CD8+ T cells were the subset that, on average, had more expanded clones than CD4+.

Source: CD4+ or CD8+ T cells sorted from blood, taken in a trial of the OX40 agonist ivuxolimab. The receptor was derived from an adult with an advanced solid tumor such as melanoma, head and neck, liver or kidney cancer.

The CDR3 DNA follows: TGTGCCAGCCGCCGATGGGGGGGAGGAGGCAATCAGCCCCAGCATTTT. Translating it yields CASRRWGGGGNQPQHF. The chain carries TRBV27 and TRBJ1-5, with a tentative D call TRBD1 (5 bases). The length of the CDR3 is 16 residues. CDR1 is MNHEY, CDR2 SMNVEV, per germline (reference sequence). Trimming removed 8 bases at V and 2 bases at J, with 19 bases between.